This record looks at one T cell receptor beta chain sequence and its context. This specimen belongs to a study of CDR3 diversity in severe acne. Via MiXCR, TCRdb re-called the PCR reads, giving one row per CDR3 protein. This table holds about 90,000 distinct CDR3 sequences, 45% to 50% found once. V dropped 3 bases and J dropped 1 base, with 7 bases sitting between them. CDR1 and CDR2 from the germline V gene are SGDLS and YYNGEE. The CDR3 consists of 13 residues. This receptor was identified in a male donor in good health, serving as a control. The chain couples TRBV9 to TRBJ1-1; D is uncertain. Sample: blood. CDR3 sequence (DNA): TGTGCCAGCAGCGCACACCAGAACACTGAAGCTTTCTTT. Protein product: CASSAHQNTEAFF.